This T cell receptor beta chain was profiled in a study of cytotoxic CD8 clonotypes in ibrutinib-treated CLL. Study context: Partial response was seen in some 24 patients and complete response in 2; after median around 5.5 years, around 14 stayed remitted, about 12 progressed. There were, on average, over 250,000 productive templates and 85,000 to 95,000 productive rearrangements per sample.

The CDR3 has 16 residues. From germline, CDR1 is SGHDT and CDR2 YYEEEE. Trimming took off 2 bases at V and 0 bases at J, with 12 bases between the two ends. The assay was immunoSEQ multiplex PCR, and TCRdb's table has in-frame clones only and misses some. The sample lists a few hundred thousand clones, just under 80% occurring once. This clonotype originated in a human donor with chronic lymphocytic leukemia. Sample: PBMCs, taken before ibrutinib treatment. This chain uses TRBV5-6 with TRBJ2-4; a possible D gene is TRBD2 (6 bases). The CDR3 region has the DNA TGTGCCAGCAGCTTTTCTAGCGTCCTAGCCAAAAACATTCAGTACTTC. It is translated as CASSFSSVLAKNIQYF.